This entry lists 18 T cell receptor beta chains sequenced from one sample in a study of blood T cell repertoires in COVID-19 (dated by TCRdb to about 2020). The library was generated by the immunoSEQ multiplex PCR assay. This immuneACCESS table, as held by TCRdb, lists in-frame sequences with V and J called but not all clones. Of the missing ones, under half trace to an unresolved V gene in checked studies; the others have no known cause. The sample table shows over 55,000 clones, and about four fifths are seen once. Clones ranked in the top ten supply around 30% of the sample. Sequences were obtained from peripheral blood. The receptors originated from a human donor in a cohort sampled during active COVID-19.

The CDR3 DNA reads TGTGCCAGCTCACCAGAGGGCCAGAGGGAGACCCAGTACTTC. Its protein product is CASSPEGQRETQYF. This chain uses TRBV18 with TRBJ2-5; TRBD2 is a possible D gene (5 bases). Trimming pared 2 bases from V and 5 bases from J, leaving 12 bases between. The germline V gene encodes CDR1 KGHSH and CDR2 LQKENI. The CDR3 is made up of 14 amino acids.

CDR3 DNA sequence: TGCGCCAGCAGCCCCCGGGGGGCGCGGGTGGGTATCCAAAACATTCAGTACTTC. It encodes CASSPRGARVGIQNIQYF. The rearrangement uses TRBV5-1 and TRBJ2-4, with a weak D call TRBD2 (7 bases). The germline gives CDR1 SGHRS, CDR2 YFSETQ. V was trimmed by 4 bases and J by 5 bases, leaving 25 bases between them. This CDR3 has 18 residues.

The V and J genes are TRBV18 and TRBJ1-1; D remains ambiguous. Per the germline V gene, CDR1 is KGHSH and CDR2 is LQKENI. This CDR3 has 13 amino acids. V lost 3 bases, J lost 3 bases, and 8 bases lay in between. The CDR3 region has the DNA TGTGCCAGCTCACCCGGGAGGGACACTGAAGCTTTCTTT. This translates into CASSPGRDTEAFF.

The rearrangement joins TRBV6-5 to TRBJ2-3, with D perhaps matching TRBD1 (5 bases). The ends were cut back, 7 bases at V and 2 bases at J, with 13 bases in the middle. CDR3 size: 14 residues. CDR1 is MNHEY and CDR2 is SVGAGI in the germline V gene. CDR3: CASTIRGHTDTQYF. The DNA of the CDR3 is TGTGCCAGCACCATCAGAGGACACACAGATACGCAGTATTTT.

The rearrangement uses TRBV6-2 or TRBV6-3 and TRBJ2-5, with D perhaps matching TRBD1 (6 bases). CDR1 is MNHEY, CDR2 SVGEGT, per germline. This CDR3 has 13 amino acids. The V end was cut by 6 bases, the J end by 7 bases, with 15 bases between. The CDR3 region is CASSQGSPRTQYF. CDR3 sequence (DNA): TGTGCCAGCAGCCAGGGGTCCCCGCGGACCCAGTACTTC.

The CDR3 reads CASSFSGGASNEQFF. In DNA form, the CDR3 reads TGTGCCAGCAGCTTTAGCGGGGGGGCATCGAATGAGCAGTTCTTC. The chain combines TRBV11-2 with TRBJ2-1; 11 bases match TRBD2. V trimming: 3 bases; J trimming: 7 bases; junction bases outside the gene matches: 5. The CDR3 totals 15 residues. CDR1 SGHAT and CDR2 FQNNGV come from the germline V gene.

The CDR3 nucleotides read TGTGCCAGCAGCTTCAGGGGGATCGGAAACACCATATATTTT. The encoded protein is CASSFRGIGNTIYF. The chain couples TRBV13 to TRBJ1-3, with 7 positions matching TRBD1. CDR1 PRHDT and CDR2 FYEKMQ come from the germline V gene (reference sequence). The CDR3 length is 14 residues. Trimming removed 3 bases from V and 4 bases from J; junction bases left unmatched: 3.

The chain combines TRBV18 with TRBJ1-2, with 9 bases aligning to TRBD1. Trimming took 0 bases from V and 2 from J; bases not matched to a gene: 4. Germline values: CDR1 KGHSH, CDR2 LQKENI. The CDR3 is made up of 16 amino acids. The CDR3 DNA reads as TGTGCCAGCTCACCACCGAACAGGGGGCAAAACTATGGCTACACCTTC. This gives the protein CASSPPNRGQNYGYTF.

This clone occurred a few times. V is TRBV3-1 (or the pseudogene TRBV3-2) and J is TRBJ2-7, with TRBD2 matching over 10 bases. CDR3 length equals 14 residues. The V segment lost 5 bases and the J segment 5 bases; nucleotides outside the gene matches: 6. Germline CDR1 reads LGHDT; CDR2 reads YNNKEL (reference sequence). The CDR3 is CASSVSGRSHEQYF. The CDR3 DNA reads TGTGCCAGCAGCGTTAGCGGGAGGAGCCACGAGCAGTACTTC.

The rearrangement uses TRBV6-6 and TRBJ2-2; 11 bases are shared with TRBD2. There are 16 residues in the CDR3. Germline-derived CDR1 and CDR2 are MNHNY and SVGAGI (reference sequence). Trimming took 7 bases from V and 0 from J; bases not matched to a gene: 4. As DNA, the CDR3 is TGTGCCAGCATTCGACTAGCGGGGTCGAACACCGGGGAGCTGTTTTTT. This translates into CASIRLAGSNTGELFF.

This rearrangement joins TRBV14 to TRBJ1-1, with D hard to call. The V gene's germline CDR1 is SGHDN and CDR2 FVKESK. CDR3 length: 12 residues. Trimming took off 5 bases at V and 7 bases at J, with 11 bases between the two ends. DNA for the CDR3: TGTGCCAGCAGCGAGCGATCAAGTGAAGCTTTCTTT. It yields the protein CASSERSSEAFF.

The rearrangement links TRBV19 to TRBJ2-6; D perhaps matches TRBD1 (6 bases). Germline-derived CDR1 and CDR2 are LNHDA and SQIVND (reference sequence). This CDR3 contains 21 residues. V was clipped by 8 bases and J by 2 bases, with 31 bases between them. DNA for the CDR3: TGTGCCAGTCTTCCCGCACATCAGGGGAACTATTTCGAGGCTGGGGCCAACGTCCTGACTTTC. This sequence encodes CASLPAHQGNYFEAGANVLTF.

V and J are TRBV7-2 and TRBJ2-3; D might be TRBD1 (5 bases). Germline V gene sequence: CDR1 SGHTA, CDR2 FQGNSA. The V gene lost 6 bases and the J gene lost 4 bases, with 8 bases spanning the gap. The CDR3 loop spans 12 amino acids. This CDR3 is CASSWGPDTQYF. CDR3 in DNA: TGTGCCAGCAGTTGGGGCCCAGATACGCAGTATTTT.

This rearrangement joins TRBV7-2 to TRBJ2-2; 7 bases align to TRBD1. V lost 4 bases to trimming and J lost 6 bases; unmatched junction nucleotides: 8. The CDR3 spans 15 residues. The germline gives CDR1 SGHTA, CDR2 FQGNSA. CDR3 sequence: CASSSWTGGAGELFF. The CDR3 nucleotides are TGTGCCAGCAGCTCATGGACAGGCGGCGCCGGGGAGCTGTTTTTT.

The CDR3 spells CASGLGGTALSGNTIYF. The CDR3 bases are TGTGCTAGTGGTCTTGGGGGGACAGCACTATCCGGAAACACCATATATTTT. The chain combines TRBV12-5 with TRBJ1-3; 7 bases fit TRBD1. This CDR3 comprises 17 residues. Germline lookup yields CDR1 LGHNT and CDR2 FRNRAP. V dropped 5 bases and J dropped 4; count of bases not matched to a gene: 14. Looking up the rest from reference TRBV12-5 and TRBJ1-3 gives the full variable domain: DARVTQTPRHKVTEMGQEVTMRCQPILGHNTVFWYRQTMMQGLELLAYFRNRAPLDDSGMPKDRFSAEMPDATLATLKIQPSEPRDSAVYFCASGLGGTALSGNTIYFGEGSWLTVV.

The V gene is TRBV6-5, the J gene TRBJ1-2; 8 bases align to TRBD1. Germline trimming cut 6 bases from V and 8 bases from J; bases unmatched to any gene: 8. CDR1 is MNHEY and CDR2 is SVGAGI in the germline V gene. The CDR3 is 13 amino acids. CDR3 bases: TGTGCCAGCAGCTGGGACAGGTTAGGCGGCTACACCTTC. The encoded protein is CASSWDRLGGYTF.

This sequence joins TRBV27 and TRBJ2-7; D not resolved. From germline, CDR1 is MNHEY and CDR2 SMNVEV (reference sequence). This CDR3 has 14 amino acids. Trimming took 0 bases from V and 3 from J, leaving 9 bases between them. The CDR3 sequence: CASSLSPNSYEQYF. CDR3 DNA: TGTGCCAGCAGTTTATCTCCAAATAGCTACGAGCAGTACTTC.

The rearrangement uses TRBV4-1 and TRBJ1-1; TRBD1 aligns across 7 bases. Trimming cost V 0 bases and J 3 bases; bases outside gene matches: 16. The CDR3 spans 19 residues. Germline V gene lookup returns CDR1 MGHRA and CDR2 YSYEKL. The CDR3 spells CASSQDTSGGLPRDTEAFF. The CDR3 bases are TGCGCCAGCAGCCAAGACACCTCAGGGGGGCTCCCTCGGGACACTGAAGCTTTCTTT.